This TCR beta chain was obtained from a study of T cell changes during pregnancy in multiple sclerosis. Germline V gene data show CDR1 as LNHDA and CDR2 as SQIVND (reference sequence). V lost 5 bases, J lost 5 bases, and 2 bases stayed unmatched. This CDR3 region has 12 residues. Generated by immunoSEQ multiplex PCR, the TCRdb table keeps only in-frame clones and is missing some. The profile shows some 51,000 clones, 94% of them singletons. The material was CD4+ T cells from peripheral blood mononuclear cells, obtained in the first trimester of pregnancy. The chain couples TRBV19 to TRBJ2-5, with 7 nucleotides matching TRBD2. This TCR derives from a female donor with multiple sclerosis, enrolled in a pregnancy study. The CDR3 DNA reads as TGTGCCAGTAGTCGGGGGGTGGAGACCCAGTACTTC. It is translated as CASSRGVETQYF.